The 24 T cell receptor beta chains below all came from one sample that was sequenced in a study of cytomegalovirus exposure and HLA in healthy donors. PCR involved 60 Vbeta and 13 Jbeta primers. Profiled with immunoSEQ multiplex PCR; TCRdb holds only in-frame clones, not every one. Here the sample spans about 140,000 clones, 66% being singletons. Sequenced sample: PBMCs. These receptor sequences come from a human donor in good health.

The rearrangement uses TRBV9 and TRBJ2-5; 13 nucleotides line up with TRBD2. Germline V gene lookup returns CDR1 SGDLS and CDR2 YYNGEE. The junction had 7 bases not matched to a gene; V was cut back by 3 bases and J by 2 bases. The CDR3 has 17 residues. CDR3 nucleotides: TGTGCCAGCAGCGCAAGAGTACTAGCGGGAGGGCAAGAGACCCAGTACTTC. Its translation is CASSARVLAGGQETQYF.

V gene TRBV27 combines with J gene TRBJ2-3; D may be TRBD2 (6 bases). Trimming left V 4 bases short and J 1 base short, with 12 bases between. The CDR3 is 15 residues long. In germline, CDR1 is MNHEY, CDR2 SMNVEV (reference sequence). The CDR3 is CASSSDYPGTDTQYF. DNA for the CDR3: TGTGCCAGCAGTTCGGACTACCCCGGCACAGATACGCAGTATTTT.

This clone turned up a few times. The rearrangement uses TRBV6-5 and TRBJ1-1, with a weak D call TRBD1 (6 bases). Germline V gene sequence: CDR1 MNHEY, CDR2 SVGAGI. V was trimmed by 2 bases and J by 14 bases, leaving 12 bases between them. The CDR3 spans 11 residues. In nucleotides, the CDR3 is TGTGCCAGCAGTTACCTGGACAGTCTGTTCTTT. It is translated as CASSYLDSLFF.

J is TRBJ2-7 and V is TRBV5-1; TRBD1 agrees at 10 bases. Per the germline V gene, CDR1 is SGHRS and CDR2 is YFSETQ. Trimming took 4 bases from V and 2 from J; bases not matched to a gene: 3. The CDR3 contains 14 residues. The CDR3 sequence: CASSPDRGPYEQYF. In DNA form, the CDR3 reads TGCGCCAGCAGCCCCGACAGGGGGCCCTACGAGCAGTACTTC.

V is TRBV5-6 and J is TRBJ2-1; 8 bases line up with TRBD2. Germline trimming cut 4 bases from V and 7 bases from J; bases unmatched to any gene: 10. The CDR3 runs to 15 residues. Germline V gives CDR1 SGHDT, CDR2 YYEEEE. The CDR3 region is CASSRGGASMNEQFF. CDR3 nucleotide sequence: TGTGCCAGCAGCCGGGGGGGCGCTTCAATGAATGAGCAGTTCTTC.

This clone was counted once. The J gene is TRBJ2-3, the V gene TRBV28; a possible D gene is TRBD2 (5 bases). CDR3 length equals 14 residues. CDR1 MDHEN and CDR2 SYDVKM come from the germline V gene. V was pared by 2 bases and J by 4 bases, with 10 bases between. In nucleotides, the CDR3 is TGTGCCAGCAGTTTAAGTCGGGATTCAGATACGCAGTATTTT. It translates to CASSLSRDSDTQYF.

A single count supports this clone. The rearrangement uses TRBV27 and TRBJ2-7; tentative D call: TRBD2 (7 bases). In germline, CDR1 is MNHEY, CDR2 SMNVEV (reference sequence). V was pared by 2 bases and J by 3 bases, with 23 bases between. The CDR3 length is 18 residues. DNA of the CDR3: TGTGCCAGCAGTTTAAGGGTTCAGGGGTGGGGGGGCTACTACGAGCAGTACTTC. Protein product: CASSLRVQGWGGYYEQYF.

This rearrangement joins TRBV6-5 to TRBJ2-2; tentatively, D is TRBD2 (5 bases). V lost 3 bases to trimming and J lost 5 bases, with 10 bases between them. CDR3 length equals 14 residues. Germline CDR1 and CDR2: MNHEY and SVGAGI. In DNA, the CDR3 is TGTGCCAGCAGTTATGGTACGGGGACCGGGGAGCTGTTTTTT. Residues: CASSYGTGTGELFF.

The chain uses TRBV6-1 and TRBJ2-2; TRBD2 might be the D (6 bases). The germline V gene has CDR1 MNHNS and CDR2 SASEGT. This CDR3 contains 14 residues. V was cut by 6 bases and J by 4 bases, with 12 bases left in between. CDR3 coding DNA: TGTGCCAGCAGCGGGAGCTTAACCACCGGGGAGCTGTTTTTT. This codes for CASSGSLTTGELFF.

The chain combines TRBV19 with TRBJ2-7; TRBD2 is a possible D gene (6 bases). The CDR3 covers 13 residues. Trimming pared 4 bases from V and 7 bases from J, leaving 14 bases between. In germline, CDR1 is LNHDA, CDR2 SQIVND (reference sequence). The CDR3: CASSTGLLGEQYF. Written as DNA, the CDR3 is TGTGCCAGTAGTACGGGACTGCTTGGGGAGCAGTACTTC.

The chain has TRBV9 and TRBJ2-3, with a weak D call TRBD2 (6 bases). Germline CDR1 and CDR2: SGDLS and YYNGEE. The V end lost 3 bases, the J end lost 4 bases, and 12 bases lay between the germline ends. This CDR3 contains 14 residues. For the CDR3, the DNA is TGTGCCAGCAGCGGACGGGACTTTGCAGATACGCAGTATTTT. Residues: CASSGRDFADTQYF.

The chain couples TRBV10-3 to TRBJ1-4; the D is unclear. The germline V gene encodes CDR1 ENHRY and CDR2 SYGVKD. V was trimmed by 0 bases and J by 6 bases, leaving 5 bases between them. The CDR3 is 13 amino acids. The CDR3 DNA reads TGTGCCATCAGTGAGTCGTCGTATGAAAAACTGTTTTTT. As protein: CAISESSYEKLFF.

V is TRBV27 and J is TRBJ2-1, with D possibly TRBD2 on 7 matching bases. This CDR3 has 15 amino acids. V was clipped by 3 bases and J by 5 bases, with 14 bases between them. Germline V CDR1 and CDR2: MNHEY, SMNVEV (reference sequence). CDR3 in amino acids: CASSFLGGVDNEQFF. CDR3 coding DNA: TGTGCCAGCAGTTTTCTAGGGGGGGTAGACAATGAGCAGTTCTTC.

V usage is TRBV5-1 and J usage is TRBJ2-3, with 10 bases that match TRBD1. V shed 2 bases and J 2 bases; nucleotides not matched to a gene: 5. Germline CDR1 reads SGHRS; CDR2 reads YFSETQ. The CDR3 extends over 16 amino acids. The CDR3 is CASSLNGQGDTDTQYF. Here the CDR3 DNA reads TGCGCCAGCAGCTTAAATGGACAGGGGGACACAGATACGCAGTATTTT. Together with reference TRBV5-1 and TRBJ2-3, the CDR3 gives the full variable domain: KAGVTQTPRYLIKTRGQQVTLSCSPISGHRSVSWYQQTPGQGLQFLFEYFSETQRNKGNFPGRFSGRQFSNSRSEMNVSTLELGDSALYLCASSLNGQGDTDTQYFGPGTRLTVL.

The genes are TRBV5-1 and TRBJ2-1; D gene ambiguous. The length of the CDR3 is 13 residues. V lost 2 bases, J lost 5 bases, and 8 bases lay in between. Germline V gene lookup returns CDR1 SGHRS and CDR2 YFSETQ. The CDR3 DNA follows: TGCGCCAGCAGCTTTTCCCCAAACAATGAGCAGTTCTTC. Encoded protein: CASSFSPNNEQFF.

This chain connects TRBV19 to TRBJ2-7, with 7 bases fitting TRBD2. The germline V gene has CDR1 LNHDA and CDR2 SQIVND (reference sequence). V lost 0 bases and J lost 4; bases outside the gene matches: 12. The CDR3 covers 17 residues. CDR3 region: CASSIDQSSGIGYEQYF. As DNA, the CDR3 is TGTGCCAGTAGTATAGATCAGTCCAGCGGGATCGGGTACGAGCAGTACTTC.

CDR3 DNA: TGTGCCACCAGCAGAGATGTGAACACGGGGTATGGCTACACCTTC. It translates to CATSRDVNTGYGYTF. The chain is built from TRBV15 and TRBJ1-2; no reliable D call. Germline CDR1 LNHNV, CDR2 YYDKDF (reference sequence). Trimming left V 0 bases short and J 5 bases short, with 13 bases between. The CDR3 covers 15 residues.

This chain links TRBV5-6 with TRBJ2-7; possibly TRBD1 for D (5 bases). V lost 0 bases, J lost 5 bases, and 12 bases lay in between. Germline V gives CDR1 SGHDT, CDR2 YYEEEE. CDR3 length: 14 residues. The CDR3 sequence is CASSLGGRAHEQYF. The CDR3 DNA reads as TGTGCCAGCAGCTTGGGGGGCCGAGCCCACGAGCAGTACTTC.

J is TRBJ1-2 and V is TRBV4-3, with 9 nucleotides matching TRBD1. The germline V gene encodes CDR1 LGHNA and CDR2 YSLEER. The CDR3 has 15 residues. V dropped 6 bases and J dropped 2; count of bases not matched to a gene: 7. Here the CDR3 reads CASSLAGQGNYGYTF. CDR3 in DNA: TGCGCCAGCAGTCTCGCCGGACAGGGGAACTATGGCTACACCTTC.

V and J are TRBV28 and TRBJ1-2; 7 bases align to TRBD1. Germline lookup yields CDR1 MDHEN and CDR2 SYDVKM. The V gene end was trimmed by 1 base and the J gene end by 5 bases; junction bases not matched to a gene: 4. This CDR3 spans 14 amino acids. As DNA, the CDR3 is TGTGCCAGCAGTTTATCCGACAGGGAGTATGGCTACACCTTC. Translated: CASSLSDREYGYTF.

The chain has TRBV7-2 and TRBJ2-5; 8 bases line up with TRBD1. In germline, CDR1 is SGHTA, CDR2 FQGNSA. With 5 bases clipped from V and 5 bases from J, the junction kept 7 bases outside the gene matches. CDR3 length: 14 amino acids. The CDR3 spells CASSLGQGDETQYF. The DNA for the CDR3 is TGTGCCAGCAGCCTTGGACAGGGTGACGAGACCCAGTACTTC.

The chain recombines TRBV7-6 with TRBJ1-1, with D uncertain. The CDR3 sequence is 15 residues long. Germline V lookup: CDR1 SGHVS, CDR2 FNYEAQ. The V gene lost 1 base and the J gene lost 0 bases, with 9 bases spanning the gap. The CDR3 DNA reads TGTGCCAGCAGCTTAGAAGGGAGTCTGAACACTGAAGCTTTCTTT. Its protein product is CASSLEGSLNTEAFF.

V usage is TRBV19 and J usage is TRBJ1-5; D is uncertain. Germline CDR1 is LNHDA and CDR2 is SQIVND (reference sequence). There are 13 residues in the CDR3. The germline V and J ends were trimmed by 6 bases and 0 bases, with 6 bases remaining between them. The CDR3 DNA sequence: TGTGCCAGTAGGACAAGTAGCAATCAGCCCCAGCATTTT. This encodes CASRTSSNQPQHF.

The rearrangement links TRBV29-1 to TRBJ1-2; D unclear. Deletions cut 0 bases from V and 0 bases from J, with 8 bases between. This CDR3 contains 14 residues. Germline V gene sequence: CDR1 SQVTM, CDR2 ANQGSEA. The CDR3 spells CSVEDGQTNYGYTF. CDR3 DNA: TGCAGCGTTGAAGATGGGCAGACTAACTATGGCTACACCTTC.